Presented here are 26 T cell receptor beta chains from one specimen sequenced in a study of tumor-infiltrating lymphocytes in oesophageal squamous cell carcinoma. A single record per CDR3 protein comes from TCRdb applying MiXCR to the PCR reads. The profile covers some 9,800 distinct CDR3 sequences, with roughly 64% appearing a single time and about 30% taken by the ten largest. Sequenced sample: esophageal tumor tissue. All receptors derive from a female donor with esophageal squamous cell carcinoma.

This clonotype has at least ten counts. This chain uses TRBV28 with TRBJ2-6; D uncertain. Germline V gene lookup returns CDR1 MDHEN and CDR2 SYDVKM. V lost 3 bases and J lost 0, with 9 bases in between. The CDR3 length is 16 residues. The CDR3 spells CASSFRLISGANVLTF. Written as DNA, the CDR3 is TGTGCCAGCAGTTTCAGGCTTATCTCTGGGGCCAACGTCCTGACTTTC. Filled out from reference TRBV28 and TRBJ2-6, the complete variable domain reads DVKVTQSSRYLVKRTGEKVFLECVQDMDHENMFWYRQDPGLGLRLIYFSYDVKMKEKGDIPEGYSVSREKKERFSLILESASTNQTSMYLCASSFRLISGANVLTFGAGSRLTVL.

The chain employs TRBV7-2 and TRBJ1-4; TRBD1 matches at 7 bases. CDR3 length equals 14 residues. From germline, CDR1 is SGHTA and CDR2 FQGNSA. The J segment lost 7 bases and the V segment lost 4 bases, leaving 6 bases of the junction unmatched. The CDR3 DNA is TGTGCCAGCAGCTCCACAGGGGTTTCTGAAAAACTGTTTTTT. Protein: CASSSTGVSEKLFF.

This chain joins TRBV7-6 and TRBJ2-7, with TRBD1 matching over 9 bases. The CDR3 runs 16 residues. The germline V gene has CDR1 SGHVS and CDR2 FNYEAQ. After removal of 0 bases from V and 6 bases from J, the junction contained 9 bases not matched to a gene. CDR3 DNA: TGTGCCAGCAGCTTAGCCTCCGACAGGGGGTCAGGCGAGCAGTACTTC. Its translation is CASSLASDRGSGEQYF.

In its sample, this clonotype was seen a few times. The CDR3 sequence: CASRINGNSEQYF. The CDR3 nucleotides are TGTGCCAGCAGGATTAACGGGAACAGCGAGCAGTACTTC. The chain uses TRBV6-1 and TRBJ2-1; D might be TRBD2 (5 bases). The DNA end favors TRBJ2-7, so the J call may be wrong. The germline CDR1 and CDR2 sequences are MNHNS and SASEGT. This CDR3 spans 13 amino acids.

The chain uses TRBV11-1 and TRBJ2-5; 7 positions match TRBD2. The DNA end is a closer match to TRBJ2-1, so the J assignment may be wrong. The length of the CDR3 is 14 residues. Germline assignment: CDR1 SGHAT and CDR2 FQDESV (reference sequence). CDR3: CASSLALAYNEQFF. As DNA, the CDR3 is TGTGCCAGCAGCTTAGCACTAGCGTACAATGAGCAGTTCTTC.

Regarding this clonotype: Here the CDR3 omits its conserved ending phenylalanine or tryptophan, so a read error is the likely source. No DNA is shown, since the ends of the CDR3 on it are uncertain; the CDR3 is the one TCRdb lists. The rearrangement joins TRBV7-2 to TRBJ2-3; the D segment call TRBD1 is taken from the table without a DNA check. The CDR3 has 15 residues if both end residues are counted. Germline values: CDR1 SGHTA, CDR2 FQGNSA. The CDR3 here is CASSSGSGGYNEQFS.

The rearrangement links TRBV10-2 to TRBJ2-4, with 9 nucleotides matching TRBD2. With the DNA end fitting TRBJ2-5 better, the J assignment may be wrong. The CDR3 runs 15 residues. Germline V lookup: CDR1 WSHSY, CDR2 SAAADI. In DNA, the CDR3 is TGCGCCAGCAGTGTTTCTAGCGGGGTCCAAGAGACCCAGTACTTC. Residues: CASSVSSGVQETQYF.

The J gene is TRBJ2-5, the V gene TRBV6-2 or TRBV6-3, with 12 nucleotides matching TRBD2. The CDR3 runs to 14 residues. The junction had 9 bases not matched to a gene; V was cut back by 5 bases and J by 11 bases. Germline lookup yields CDR1 MNHEY and CDR2 SVGEGT. CDR3 DNA sequence: TGTGCCAGCAGTGGACTAGCGGGGTATTTGGAGCAGTACTTC. It codes for CASSGLAGYLEQYF.

This clonotype is medium-sized. V gene TRBV7-9 combines with J gene TRBJ2-5; D may be TRBD1 or TRBD2 (5 bases each). Deletions cut 4 bases from V and 10 bases from J, with 19 bases between. CDR1 and CDR2 from the germline V gene are SEHNR and FQNEAQ (reference sequence). The CDR3 contains 14 residues. CDR3 loop: CASSYPDGTRDQYF. The DNA for the CDR3 is TGTGCCAGCAGCTACCCGGACGGGACGAGAGACCAGTACTTC. The full variable domain, its missing parts supplied by reference TRBV7-9 and TRBJ2-5, is DTGVSQNPRHKITKRGQNVTFRCDPISEHNRLYWYRQTLGQGPEFLTYFQNEAQLEKSRLLSDRFSAERPKGSFSTLEIQRTEQGDSAMYLCASSYPDGTRDQYFGPGTRLLVL.

V usage is TRBV11-3 and J usage is TRBJ2-2; D uncertain. The germline V gene has CDR1 SGHNT and CDR2 YENEEA. This CDR3 region has 13 residues. Deletions cut 0 bases from V and 6 bases from J, with 5 bases between. The CDR3 DNA is TGTGCCAGCAGCTTAGATGGGCCCGGGGAGCTGTTTTTT. Translated, it gives CASSLDGPGELFF.

The V call is TRBV7-2, the J call TRBJ2-3; either TRBD1 or TRBD2 may fit D (5 bases each). Trimming took 1 base from V and 1 from J, leaving 15 bases between them. The CDR3 is 17 amino acids. Germline CDR1 and CDR2: SGHTA and FQGNSA. The CDR3 nucleotides are TGTGCCAGCAGCTTAGGGTTGTTGGGGGATCGCACAGATACGCAGTATTTT. Amino acid sequence: CASSLGLLGDRTDTQYF.

In its sample, this clonotype is large. CDR3: CASSITGELFF. The CDR3 DNA follows: TGTGCCAGCAGCATCACCGGGGAGCTGTTTTTT. The chain employs TRBV7-3 and TRBJ2-2; D is undetermined. Trimming stripped 5 bases from V and 4 bases from J, with 2 bases between. The CDR3 sequence is 11 residues long. The germline CDR1 and CDR2 sequences are SGHTA and FQGTGA.

V is TRBV6-1 and J is TRBJ2-7; 10 bases match TRBD2. Gene TRBJ2-1 matches the end of the DNA better, so the J call may be wrong. Germline V lookup: CDR1 MNHNS, CDR2 SASEGT. The CDR3 has 17 residues. CDR3 nucleotide sequence: TGTGCCAGCAGTTACCCCTTCGGACTAGCGGCATACAATGAGCAGTTCTTC. Amino acid sequence: CASSYPFGLAAYNEQFF.

This clonotype occurred a few times. The chain carries TRBV5-1 and TRBJ2-5; TRBD1 or TRBD2 may be the D gene (6 bases each). With the DNA end fitting TRBJ2-7 better, the J assignment may be wrong. The CDR3 is made up of 14 amino acids. Germline CDR1 SGHRS, CDR2 YFSETQ. The CDR3 region is CASSLEGGNYEQYF. The CDR3 DNA sequence: TGCGCCAGCAGCTTGGAGGGGGGCAACTACGAGCAGTACTTC.

The chain employs TRBV7-7 and TRBJ2-5, with 11 bases identical to TRBD2. Germline CDR1 reads SSHAT; CDR2 reads FNYEAQ (reference sequence). This CDR3 spans 17 amino acids. V was pared by 5 bases and J by 11 bases, with 19 bases of the junction left unmatched. CDR3 bases: TGTGCCAGCAGCGTCCCCACCACTAGCGGGGGTTCGGGTGAGCAGTACTTC. It specifies CASSVPTTSGGSGEQYF.

The V call is TRBV6-5, the J call TRBJ2-1; 7 bases are a match to TRBD1. With the DNA end fitting TRBJ2-7 better, the J assignment may be wrong. Germline V gene lookup returns CDR1 MNHEY and CDR2 SVGAGI. This CDR3 has 15 residues. CDR3 sequence (DNA): TGTGCCAGCAGTTACCGTAGGCAGGGGGCCTACGAGCAGTACTTC. This encodes CASSYRRQGAYEQYF.

This clonotype turned up a few times. J is TRBJ2-3 and V is TRBV7-3; a possible D gene is TRBD1 (5 bases). Trimming left V 4 bases short and J 6 bases short, with 11 bases between. Germline V gene sequence: CDR1 SGHTA, CDR2 FQGTGA. There are 13 residues in the CDR3. CDR3 sequence: CASSSFQGDTQYF. DNA of the CDR3: TGTGCCAGCAGCTCCTTCCAGGGCGATACGCAGTATTTT. The complete variable domain, with remaining parts taken from reference TRBV7-3 and TRBJ2-3, reads GAGVSQTPSNKVTEKGKYVELRCDPISGHTALYWYRQSLGQGPEFLIYFQGTGAADDSGLPNDRFFAVRPEGSVSTLKIQRTERGDSAVYLCASSSFQGDTQYFGPGTRLTVL.

Remarks on this clonotype: Since no conserved phenylalanine or tryptophan closes the CDR3, a read error is the likely cause. It is unclear where the CDR3 begins or ends on the DNA, so no DNA is shown, and the CDR3 is as TCRdb lists it. This chain connects TRBV7-2 to TRBJ2-7; the table gives TRBD2 as D, unverified against the DNA. CDR1 and CDR2 from the germline V gene are SGHTA and FQGNSA. The CDR3 totals 19 residues, both ends included. CDR3 loop: CASSLDGASGSISEQFFGA.

The chain combines TRBV6-1 with TRBJ1-4, with 8 nucleotides matching TRBD1. This CDR3 is built from 14 residues. V lost 6 bases to trimming and J lost 0 bases; unmatched junction nucleotides: 0. Germline CDR1 MNHNS, CDR2 SASEGT. CDR3 sequence reads: CASRTGATNEKLFF. CDR3 in DNA: TGTGCCAGCAGGACAGGGGCAACTAATGAAAAACTGTTTTTT.

The gene calls are TRBV27 and TRBJ1-1; 7 bases are a match to TRBD1. The CDR3 is 16 amino acids. Germline assignment: CDR1 MNHEY and CDR2 SMNVEV (reference sequence). Trimming at V came to 8 bases and at J to 4 bases, leaving 16 bases not matched to a gene. This CDR3 reads CASRRGTATASTEAFF. DNA of the CDR3: TGTGCCAGCCGACGCGGGACAGCTACAGCTAGCACTGAAGCTTTCTTT.

The chain carries TRBV6-8 and TRBJ2-3, with 8 positions matching TRBD1. Gene TRBJ1-1 matches the end of the DNA better, so the J call may be wrong. Looked up from germline, CDR1 is MNHGY and CDR2 is SAAAGT. This CDR3 has 14 amino acids. This CDR3 is CASGRTGRGTEAFF. The CDR3 DNA reads as TGTGCCAGCGGCAGGACAGGGCGGGGCACTGAAGCTTTCTTT.

This clonotype appeared once. The rearrangement joins TRBV12-3 or TRBV12-4 to TRBJ1-2; TRBD1 matches 7 bases. The V segment lost 5 bases and the J segment 12 bases; nucleotides outside the gene matches: 15. This CDR3 region has 14 residues. CDR3: CASSMRTGGTSNTF. The CDR3 region has the DNA TGTGCCAGCAGTATGCGGACAGGCGGGACCTCCAACACCTTC.

The chain combines TRBV7-6 with TRBJ2-6; D call uncertain. The closer fit of TRBJ2-7 to the DNA end suggests the J call may be wrong. From germline, CDR1 is SGHVS and CDR2 FNYEAQ. The CDR3 totals 14 residues. CDR3 in amino acids: CASSLAELSYEQYF. The CDR3, as DNA: TGTGCCAGCAGCTTAGCGGAACTAAGCTACGAGCAGTACTTC.

In the case of this clonotype: The conserved phenylalanine or tryptophan is not found at the CDR3 terminus, so this likely reflects a read error. The limits of the CDR3 on the DNA are not certain, so only TCRdb's listed CDR3 is given. The chain links TRBV7-2 to TRBJ2-7; the DNA was not compared with TRBD2, the D call given in the table. Germline assignment: CDR1 SGHTA and CDR2 FQGNSA. The CDR3 extends over 19 residues, inclusive of both ends. CDR3: CASSLDGASGSISEQFFGS.

About this clonotype: Compared with germline, one end of the junction differs, possibly owing to a read error. The chain joins TRBV7-3 to TRBJ2-3; no clear D. The germline gives CDR1 SGHTA, CDR2 FQGTGA. The CDR3 length is 15 residues. The CDR3 nucleotides are TGTGCCAGCAGCCCCGACGGCCATAGCAATCAGCCCCAGCATTTC. It encodes CASSPDGHSNQPQHF. The variable domain in full, with the rest retrieved from reference TRBV7-3 and TRBJ2-3, is GAGVSQTPSNKVTEKGKYVELRCDPISGHTALYWYRQSLGQGPEFLIYFQGTGAADDSGLPNDRFFAVRPEGSVSTLKIQRTERGDSAVYLCASSPDGHSNQPQHFGPGTRLTVL.

The chain uses TRBV27 and TRBJ2-1; 7 nucleotides agree with TRBD1. The CDR3 sequence is 15 residues long. Germline V gene lookup returns CDR1 MNHEY and CDR2 SMNVEV (reference sequence). The junction had 11 bases not matched to a gene; V was cut back by 6 bases and J by 6 bases. CDR3 amino acids: CASRNRGLLVNEQFF. CDR3 bases: TGTGCCAGCAGAAACAGGGGTTTGCTAGTCAATGAGCAGTTCTTC.